What follows is one T cell receptor beta chain and its context. Germline V gene data show CDR1 as SGHTS and CDR2 as YDEGEE. Trimming took 0 bases from V and 8 from J, leaving 15 bases between them. CDR3 size: 15 residues. The data derive from a study of OX40 agonist ivuxolimab in advanced cancers. Here immunoSEQ multiplex PCR was the method, and the copy in TCRdb shows in-frame clones only, minus some. Found here are 20,000 to 25,000 clones, approximately 80% of them singletons; the top ten hold over 11%. The TCR was taken from an adult with an advanced solid tumor such as melanoma, head and neck, liver or kidney cancer. The input for sequencing was CD4+ or CD8+ T cells sorted from blood, taken in a trial of the OX40 agonist ivuxolimab. This chain joins TRBV5-8 and TRBJ2-1; either TRBD1 or TRBD2 may fit D (5 bases each). The CDR3 is CASSLALGRGDEQFF. DNA of the CDR3: TGTGCCAGCAGCTTGGCCCTGGGCCGAGGGGATGAGCAGTTCTTC.